This is a list of T cell receptor beta chains from one sample in a study of response to subunit inactivated influenza vaccine. MiXCR, run by TCRdb on the RT-PCR reads, gives a single entry per CDR3 protein. This sample yields roughly 630,000 distinct CDR3 sequences, of which 12% to 15% are seen a single time; 7.5% to 9% belongs to the top ten. The specimen was PBMCs from blood, collected 14 days before vaccination. These receptors came from a man in his forties or fifties who received an inactivated influenza vaccine. The CDR3 runs from the conserved cysteine through the conserved F or W. The D gene is left open where the match is weak. Size tells how often a clone was seen (once, few, many) or the class of an expanded clone, and some rows leave it out.

NA,TRBJ2-1,NA,TRBV4-2,TGTGCCAGCAGCCATTCCACTAGCAGACTCTACAATGAGCAGTTCTTC,CASSHSTSRLYNEQFF
few,TRBJ2-1,NA,TRBV11-2,TGTGCCAGCAGCTTAGATCTAAAGGGCGGTATCATGGATGAGCAGTTCTTC,CASSLDLKGGIMDEQFF
few,TRBJ2-1,NA,TRBV20-1,TGCAGTGCTAGAGGAAAGGGAATGGGGTACAATGAGCAGTTCTTC,CSARGKGMGYNEQFF
NA,TRBJ2-6,NA,TRBV11-2,TGTGCCAGCAGCGCCAGGACAGCTAATGGTGGGGCCAACGTCCTGACTTTC,CASSARTANGGANVLTF
many,TRBJ1-5,NA,TRBV7-2,TGTGCCAGCAGCTTAGAACCGTTGGGGCAGCCCCAGCATTTT,CASSLEPLGQPQHF
many,TRBJ1-4,NA,TRBV12-3/TRBV12-4,TGTGCCAGCAGTTTACTCCCCGACGGTGAAAAACTGTTTTTT,CASSLLPDGEKLFF
NA,TRBJ2-3,NA,TRBV4-1,TGCGCCAGCAGCCTCCTAGGGGCGGGGGCCTCAGATACGCAGTATTTT,CASSLLGAGASDTQYF
NA,TRBJ2-7,NA,TRBV20-1,TGCAGTGCTATCGCAGCGGAATCATACTACGAGCAGTACTTC,CSAIAAESYYEQYF
many,TRBJ1-1,NA,TRBV6-5,TGTGCCAGCAGTCACAACACTGAAGCTTTCTTT,CASSHNTEAFF
few,TRBJ2-1,TRBD2,TRBV20-1,TGCAGTGCAGAGGCGGGACTAGCGGGGGGGCCGGGCTCCTACAATGAGCAGTTCTTC,CSAEAGLAGGPGSYNEQFF
once,TRBJ2-7,NA,TRBV2,TGTGCCAGCAGTGATGAGGCCTACGAGCAGTACTTC,CASSDEAYEQYF
many,TRBJ1-1,TRBD1,TRBV7-8,TGTGCCAGCAGACGCACGAGACAGGGGAACACTGAAGCTTTCTTT,CASRRTRQGNTEAFF
NA,TRBJ1-1,NA,TRBV4-2,TGTGCCAGCAGCCAAGGATTGGAAGCTTTCTTT,CASSQGLEAFF
many,TRBJ2-2,NA,TRBV27,TGTGCCAGCAGCTTCGACAGGACCGGGGAGCTGTTTTTT,CASSFDRTGELFF
NA,TRBJ1-3,NA,TRBV29-1,TGCAGCGCCAGTTCATACCTATCTGGAAACACCATATATTTT,CSASSYLSGNTIYF
NA,TRBJ1-6,NA,TRBV2,TGTGCCAGCAGTGAAGTATGGAGTCTCAATTCACCCCTCCACTTT,CASSEVWSLNSPLHF
NA,TRBJ2-3,NA,TRBV29-1,TGCAGCGTTGAAGGGACACCCAAAAGCACAGATACGCAGTATTTT,CSVEGTPKSTDTQYF
few,TRBJ2-1,TRBD2,TRBV29-1,TGCAGCGTTGAGAGTCCCGGGACTAGCGGGAGATCCCGAGGGAATGAGCAGTTCTTC,CSVESPGTSGRSRGNEQFF
many,TRBJ1-3,NA,TRBV12-3/TRBV12-4,TGTGCCAGCAGTGCCGGGACCCTTAGCACCATATATTTT,CASSAGTLSTIYF
NA,TRBJ2-5,NA,TRBV5-1,TGCGCCAGCAGCTTGCCCGAAAAGACCCAGTACTTC,CASSLPEKTQYF
NA,TRBJ2-7,NA,TRBV6-5,TGTGCCAGCAGTTACTCCGGAAGAACTAACGAGCAGTACTTC,CASSYSGRTNEQYF
few,TRBJ1-2,NA,TRBV13,TGTGCCAGCAGCTTAGGCCTAGGGTACTATGGCTACACCTTC,CASSLGLGYYGYTF
many,TRBJ1-5,NA,TRBV12-3/TRBV12-4,TGTGCCAGCAGTTTATGGGGGGCTGAAAGCAATCAGCCCCAGCATTTT,CASSLWGAESNQPQHF
few,TRBJ2-1,TRBD2,TRBV19,TGTGCCAGTAGAGATTCCGGGACTAGCGGGCCCAACAATGAGCAGTTCTTC,CASRDSGTSGPNNEQFF
many,TRBJ2-1,NA,TRBV7-2,TGTGCCAGCAGCTTAGACCGGATAGCGGTCGCTGAGCAGTTCTTC,CASSLDRIAVAEQFF
NA,TRBJ2-1,NA,TRBV6-6,TGTGTCACGGGGCGGCAGGACAATGAGCAGTTCTTC,CVTGRQDNEQFF
NA,TRBJ2-1,TRBD2,TRBV27,TGTGCCAGCAGTTTCGGTGGACTAGTCGATGAGCAGTTCTTC,CASSFGGLVDEQFF
few,TRBJ1-5,NA,TRBV29-1,TGCAGCGTTGAGTTGTTTCAGGACTTACAGCCCCAGCATTTT,CSVELFQDLQPQHF
NA,TRBJ1-1,NA,TRBV15,TGTGCCACCAGCACAGGACAGAACATGAACACTGAAGCTTTCTTT,CATSTGQNMNTEAFF
few,TRBJ2-1,TRBD2,TRBV20-1,TGCAGTGCTAGAGATCTCCGGGGGGAGGGTGGGTATGAGCAGTTCTTC,CSARDLRGEGGYEQFF
NA,TRBJ2-4,NA,TRBV4-1,TGCGCCAGCAGCCCGGACCGTCAGGGTTTGGCAAACATTCAGTACTTC,CASSPDRQGLANIQYF
NA,TRBJ2-1,TRBD2,TRBV20-1,TGCAGTGCTAGAAGGTTGGGGGCGGGGGGTATTCCAGAGCAGTTCTTC,CSARRLGAGGIPEQFF
many,TRBJ2-5,TRBD2,TRBV12-3/TRBV12-4,TGTGCCAGCAGTGCGCGGGGGGGCCTTCGTCAGACCCAGTACTTC,CASSARGGLRQTQYF
NA,TRBJ2-7,TRBD1,TRBV29-1,TGCAGCGTTGATCGGTGGACAGGCGTGAGCTCCTACGAGCAGTACTTC,CSVDRWTGVSSYEQYF
few,TRBJ2-7,TRBD2,TRBV5-1,TGCGCCAGCAGCCCCGGACTAGCGGGGGAATACGGGGAGCAGTACTTC,CASSPGLAGEYGEQYF
NA,TRBJ2-5,TRBD1,TRBV12-3/TRBV12-4,TGTGCCAGCAGCGACCGGGACAGGGGGCGAGAGACCCAGTACTTC,CASSDRDRGRETQYF
NA,TRBJ2-3,NA,TRBV27,TGTGCCAGCAGTTTATATATTGGCGAAAGCACAGATACGCAGTATTTT,CASSLYIGESTDTQYF
many,TRBJ2-1,NA,TRBV5-1,TGCGCCAGCAGCTTGGAATGGGGATTATACAATGAGCAGTTCTTC,CASSLEWGLYNEQFF
few,TRBJ2-7,NA,TRBV20-1,TGCAGTGCTAGAGACAATAAAAGGGGACGGATCTACGAGCAGTACTTC,CSARDNKRGRIYEQYF
NA,TRBJ1-5,TRBD1,TRBV6-1,TGTACCAGCAAGCAGGGGGGCAATCAGCCCCAGCATTTT,CTSKQGGNQPQHF
many,TRBJ1-1,NA,TRBV11-2,TGTGCCAGCAGCTTAGATCGGGTGGGCACTGAAGCTTTCTTT,CASSLDRVGTEAFF